The clone carrying this T cell receptor (beta chain) occurred a few times. Its antigen is unknown. MiXCR was run by TCRdb on the 5' RACE reads, yielding one entry per CDR3 protein. This sample has more than 300,000 distinct CDR3 sequences, with around a tenth found just once. These data originate in a study of T cells after yellow fever vaccination. General study findings and limits: A minor fraction of clonotypes spanned both CD4 and CD8 compartments. Contaminants from the bulk population, in the form of abundant clonotypes, could be found in FACS-sorted repertoires.

V lost 8 bases, J lost 0 bases, and 11 bases lay in between. The length of the CDR3 is 14 residues. Germline values: CDR1 SGHAT, CDR2 FQNNGV. Sequenced here: CD4+ T cells sorted from PBMCs, sampled 45 days after the yellow fever booster vaccination. The chain joins TRBV11-2 to TRBJ2-1; D call uncertain. The clonotype was recovered from a man aged 18 to 29 who received the YFV17D yellow fever vaccine. CDR3 bases: TGTGCCAGCTCTAGAACAAGCTCCTACAATGAGCAGTTCTTC. This codes for CASSRTSSYNEQFF.